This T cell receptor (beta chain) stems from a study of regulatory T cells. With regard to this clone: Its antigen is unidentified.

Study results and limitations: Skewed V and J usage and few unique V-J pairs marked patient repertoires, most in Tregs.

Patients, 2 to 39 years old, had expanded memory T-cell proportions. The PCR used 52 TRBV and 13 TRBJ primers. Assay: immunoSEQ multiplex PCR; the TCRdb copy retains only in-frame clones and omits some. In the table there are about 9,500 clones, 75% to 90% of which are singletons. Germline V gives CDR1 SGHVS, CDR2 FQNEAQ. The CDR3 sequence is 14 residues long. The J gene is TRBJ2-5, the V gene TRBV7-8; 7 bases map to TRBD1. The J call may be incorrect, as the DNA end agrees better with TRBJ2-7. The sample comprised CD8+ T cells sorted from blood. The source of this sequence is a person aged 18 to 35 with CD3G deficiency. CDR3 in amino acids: CASSPWGTAYEQYF. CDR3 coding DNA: TGTGCCAGCAGCCCCTGGGGGACAGCCTACGAGCAGTACTTC.